Shown below are 16 T cell receptor beta chains from a single sample sequenced in a study of blood T cells in healthy people across ages. Primers used in a second PCR of about 6 to 11 cycles were a sample-barcoded 5' primer and a J-beta primer mix. Using its own MiXCR run on the 5' RACE reads, TCRdb lists one record per CDR3 protein. Of under 1,100,000 distinct CDR3 sequences listed, approximately 26% are singletons. The sample also formed part of further work on T cells of mothers and their children.

Sequencing was performed on blood. The receptors come from a girl under 10 years old in good health.

The gene calls are TRBV11-2 and TRBJ2-5; D possibly corresponds to TRBD2 (5 bases). Per the germline V gene, CDR1 is SGHAT and CDR2 is FQNNGV. The CDR3 is 15 amino acids. The V end was cut by 5 bases, the J end by 9 bases, with 22 bases between. CDR3 sequence: CASSPTGNEKMSQYF. As DNA, the CDR3 is TGTGCCAGCAGCCCAACCGGGAATGAGAAGATGTCCCAGTACTTC.

V and J are TRBV9 and TRBJ2-5, with 7 bases lining up with TRBD1. Trimming cost V 0 bases and J 4 bases; bases outside gene matches: 9. The CDR3 totals 16 residues. Germline V gives CDR1 SGDLS, CDR2 YYNGEE. The CDR3 is CASSVEAAGGRETQYF. The DNA of the CDR3 is TGTGCCAGCAGCGTAGAGGCGGCAGGGGGTCGAGAGACCCAGTACTTC.

The J gene is TRBJ1-3, the V gene TRBV12-3 or TRBV12-4; no clear D. This CDR3 has 12 residues. Trimming removed 9 bases from V and 4 bases from J, with 10 bases in between. CDR3 region: CASLRSGNTIYF. The CDR3 DNA is TGTGCCAGTCTCCGCTCCGGAAACACCATATATTTT.

This sequence joins TRBV29-1 and TRBJ1-2; 7 bases fit TRBD1. Germline V gene data show CDR1 as SQVTM and CDR2 as ANQGSEA. This CDR3 is built from 16 residues. J gave up 6 bases and V 1 base, and 14 bases lay outside the gene matches. The DNA for the CDR3 is TGCAGCGTTGAAGGCTTCGGGACAGAAGCCTTAAATGGCTACACCTTC. Protein product: CSVEGFGTEALNGYTF.

This clonotype was counted between two and nine times. The chain links TRBV4-2 to TRBJ2-7, with 11 bases lining up with TRBD2. The CDR3 runs to 17 residues. Germline CDR1 LGHNA, CDR2 YNFKEQ. V trimming: 1 base; J trimming: 0 bases; junction bases outside the gene matches: 5. CDR3 loop: CASSQGAGLAGSYEQYF. The CDR3 bases are TGTGCCAGCAGCCAAGGAGCCGGACTAGCGGGCTCCTACGAGCAGTACTTC.

The chain uses TRBV6-5 and TRBJ2-7, with D uncertain. Per germline, CDR1 MNHEY and CDR2 SVGAGI. The CDR3 runs to 14 residues. The V and J ends lost 0 bases and 3 bases respectively, with 9 bases between them. The CDR3 nucleotides are TGTGCCAGCAGTTACTCGGTAAAGGGCTACGAGCAGTACTTC. Translation: CASSYSVKGYEQYF.

There are a few counts of this clonotype. CDR3 residues: CASRRIRTVLNTQYF. The CDR3 coding sequence is TGTGCCAGCAGACGTATACGGACAGTCCTTAATACGCAGTATTTT. The chain joins TRBV12-3 or TRBV12-4 to TRBJ2-3; TRBD1 might be the D (6 bases). The V gene lost 6 bases and the J gene lost 7 bases, with 20 bases spanning the gap. The CDR3 is made up of 15 amino acids.

The table lists this clonotype with many counts. The V and J genes are TRBV7-6 and TRBJ2-3; D is possibly TRBD1 (5 bases). The CDR3 consists of 15 residues. Trimming left V 2 bases short and J 4 bases short, with 13 bases between. CDR1 is SGHVS and CDR2 is FNYEAQ in the germline V gene. CDR3 amino acids: CASSLFSGPPDTQYF. The CDR3 coding sequence is TGTGCCAGCAGCTTATTCTCAGGGCCCCCAGATACGCAGTATTTT.

The V gene is TRBV7-6, the J gene TRBJ2-6, with D possibly matching TRBD2 (5 bases). Germline V gene sequence: CDR1 SGHVS, CDR2 FNYEAQ. The CDR3 loop spans 18 amino acids. V was cut by 5 bases and J by 0 bases, with 17 bases left in between. CDR3 sequence (DNA): TGTGCCAGCAGCCCCGGAGGCCGAACCGTCTCTGGGGCCAACGTCCTGACTTTC. Translating gives CASSPGGRTVSGANVLTF.

The chain has TRBV4-1 and TRBJ1-1; D gene uncertain. CDR3 length: 13 residues. Trimming took off 0 bases at V and 11 bases at J, with 13 bases between the two ends. Germline V gene data show CDR1 as MGHRA and CDR2 as YSYEKL. Written as DNA, the CDR3 is TGCGCCAGCAGCCAAGATATTGACGGAAGGGCTTTCTTT. Amino acid sequence: CASSQDIDGRAFF.

A few counts support this clonotype. The chain uses TRBV29-1 and TRBJ2-5; 8 nucleotides line up with TRBD2. CDR1 SQVTM and CDR2 ANQGSEA come from the germline V gene. This CDR3 has 15 residues. V lost 0 bases to trimming and J lost 4 bases; unmatched junction nucleotides: 7. Here the CDR3 reads CSVEDLRGGSETQYF. The CDR3 DNA sequence: TGCAGCGTTGAAGATCTTCGGGGGGGATCAGAGACCCAGTACTTC.

This clonotype was counted between two and nine times. At one end the junction does not follow the germline gene, possibly because of a read error. The rearrangement links TRBV3-1 to TRBJ2-7; perhaps TRBD2 as D (5 bases). There are 15 residues in the CDR3. The V gene's germline CDR1 is LGHDT and CDR2 YNNKEL (reference sequence). CDR3 amino acids: CASSQGDAVTYEQYF. In nucleotides, the CDR3 is TGTGCCAGCAGCCAGGGAGATGCCGTTACCTATGAGCAGTACTTC.

This clonotype showed up just a few times. The chain is built from TRBV24-1 and TRBJ1-5, with D possibly matching TRBD1 (6 bases). The CDR3 contains 16 residues. Germline V lookup: CDR1 KGHDR, CDR2 SFDVKD. The V end was cut by 1 base, the J end by 4 bases, with 13 bases between. The CDR3 region is CATSDLSGTFNQPQHF. CDR3 nucleotides: TGTGCCACCAGTGATTTATCCGGGACATTTAATCAGCCCCAGCATTTT.

V gene TRBV4-1 combines with J gene TRBJ2-1; 12 bases align to TRBD2. This CDR3 spans 16 amino acids. Losses at the gene ends were 0 bases for V and 7 bases for J; bases not matched to a gene: 4. Germline V CDR1 and CDR2: MGHRA, YSYEKL. Here the CDR3 reads CASSQERLAGENEQFF. The DNA for the CDR3 is TGCGCCAGCAGCCAAGAAAGACTAGCGGGAGAGAATGAGCAGTTCTTC.

The J gene is TRBJ2-7, the V gene TRBV12-3 or TRBV12-4; D perhaps matches TRBD1 (6 bases). Deletions cut 8 bases from V and 3 bases from J, with 11 bases between. The CDR3 has 12 amino acids. CDR3 protein: CASGQTNYEQYF. The CDR3 DNA is TGTGCCAGCGGACAGACGAACTACGAGCAGTACTTC.

V and J are TRBV7-9 and TRBJ2-1; no reliable D call. Germline loops: CDR1 SEHNR, CDR2 FQNEAQ (reference sequence). The CDR3 extends over 13 amino acids. V was pared by 1 base and J by 6 bases, with 7 bases between. The CDR3 DNA reads TGTGCCAGCAGCTTAGAGGTTCGCAATGAGCAGTTCTTC. This sequence encodes CASSLEVRNEQFF.